Sequencing of this T cell receptor (beta chain) was carried out in a study of T cells in Graves' hyperthyroidism and ophthalmopathy. In the study overall: Staff took peripheral blood when the initial diagnosis was made, before any treatment began. Study results and limitations: Most thyroid clonotypes expanded above 0.001 were also detected in blood. Separating ophthalmopathy from stable hyperthyroidism was achieved by a 13 V-J model.

Reasons for excluding patients were uncontrolled infection, other autoimmune disease, pregnancy or lactation. A note on this clonotype: Its target is unknown.

The germline gives CDR1 MDHEN, CDR2 SYDVKM. The CDR3 spans 12 residues. V was shortened by 1 base and J by 5 bases, with 3 bases between the two germline ends. RNA transcripts yielded amplified TCR beta CDR3 regions. Initially, a first-round RT-PCR of the TCR CDR3 employed the HTBI primer set. Via MiXCR, TCRdb re-called the multiplex PCR reads, giving one row per CDR3 protein. The sample contains about 620,000 distinct CDR3 sequences, around 15% of which appear only once. Material: blood. This chain connects TRBV28 to TRBJ2-1; D remains ambiguous. The clonotype originates from a woman in her thirties with Graves' hyperthyroidism. The CDR3: CASSLLHNEQFF. For the CDR3, the DNA is TGTGCCAGCAGTTTATTACACAATGAGCAGTTCTTC. Looking up the rest from reference TRBV28 and TRBJ2-1 gives the full variable domain: DVKVTQSSRYLVKRTGEKVFLECVQDMDHENMFWYRQDPGLGLRLIYFSYDVKMKEKGDIPEGYSVSREKKERFSLILESASTNQTSMYLCASSLLHNEQFFGPGTRLTVL.